Listed below are T cell receptor beta chains from one sample, sequenced in a study of T cells in Graves' hyperthyroidism and ophthalmopathy. TCRdb recomputed calls from the multiplex PCR reads with MiXCR, one row per CDR3 protein. The data contain fewer than 550,000 distinct CDR3 sequences, 15% to 19% of them singletons. Input material: blood. Every receptor here comes from a woman aged 18-29 years with Graves' hyperthyroidism. The CDR3 runs from the conserved cysteine through the conserved F or W. A D gene is named only where the DNA matches it firmly. Size is stated for part of the rows, as once, few or many counts, or as a class when the clone is expanded.

16	TRBV15	TRBJ1-6	TRBD1	few	CATSRRSGTGGSPLHF	TGTGCCACCAGCAGGAGATCTGGGACAGGGGGGTCACCCCTCCACTTT
17	TRBV10-3	TRBJ1-3	-	-	CAISESLWQSSGNTIYF	TGTGCCATCAGTGAGTCACTTTGGCAGAGCTCTGGAAACACCATATATTTT
18	TRBV5-1	TRBJ1-2	-	many	CASSLRGPGTLTGYGYTF	TGCGCCAGCAGCTTGCGTGGGCCCGGGACTCTAACGGGCTATGGCTACACCTTC
13	TRBV28	TRBJ2-5	TRBD2	-	CAGGSGVQGTQYF	TGTGCCGGGGGTAGCGGGGTTCAAGGGACCCAGTACTTC
14	TRBV18	TRBJ2-7	TRBD1	many	CASSLSVGQDEQYF	TGTGCCAGCTCACTTTCTGTAGGACAGGACGAGCAGTACTTC
18	TRBV11-2	TRBJ1-1	TRBD1	many	CASSLDLPGTGRNTEAFF	TGTGCCAGCAGCTTAGATCTCCCTGGGACAGGACGCAACACTGAAGCTTTCTTT
13	TRBV18	TRBJ1-1	TRBD1	many	CASSPTGYTEAFF	TGTGCCAGCTCACCGACAGGGTACACTGAAGCTTTCTTT
11	TRBV5-1	TRBJ2-3	-	many	CASRVGDTQYF	TGCGCCAGCCGGGTGGGAGATACGCAGTATTTT
16	TRBV12-3/TRBV12-4	TRBJ2-1	TRBD2	many	CASSPRLAGGSYEQFF	TGTGCCAGCAGTCCTAGACTAGCGGGGGGTAGCTATGAGCAGTTCTTC
9	TRBV11-2	TRBJ1-1	-	many	CASSSKAFF	TGTGCCAGCAGCTCTAAAGCTTTCTTT
17	TRBV5-1	TRBJ1-6	-	few	CASSLEGLGGGGSPLHF	TGCGCCAGCAGCTTGGAGGGACTGGGTGGGGGCGGCTCACCCCTCCACTTT
17	TRBV28	TRBJ2-5	TRBD2	once	CASSLGLAGGPWETQYF	TGTGCCAGCAGTTTAGGCCTAGCGGGAGGGCCGTGGGAGACCCAGTACTTC
14	TRBV24-1	TRBJ2-5	-	many	CATSQGRPQETQYF	TGTGCCACCAGTCAAGGCAGACCTCAAGAGACCCAGTACTTC
16	TRBV11-2	TRBJ2-1	TRBD2	many	CASSLDSSGRFNEQFF	TGTGCCAGCAGCTTAGATTCTAGCGGGAGATTTAATGAGCAGTTCTTC
13	TRBV2	TRBJ2-3	-	many	CASSVYFTDTQYF	TGTGCCAGCAGTGTCTATTTCACAGATACGCAGTATTTT
20	TRBV12-3/TRBV12-4	TRBJ2-3	TRBD2	many	CASSLFRGRARVGSTDTQYF	TGTGCCAGCAGTTTATTTCGCGGGAGGGCCAGGGTAGGATCCACAGATACGCAGTATTTT
15	TRBV3-1	TRBJ1-5	-	many	CASSQDLRSNQPQHF	TGTGCCAGCAGCCAAGACTTGAGGAGCAATCAGCCCCAGCATTTT
15	TRBV24-1	TRBJ2-1	TRBD2	few	CATSLSAGGSNEQFF	TGTGCCACCAGTCTGTCGGCGGGAGGCTCGAATGAGCAGTTCTTC
17	TRBV6-5	TRBJ1-4	-	few	CASSYLVNRASYEKLFF	TGTGCCAGCAGTTACCTTGTAAATAGGGCTAGTTATGAAAAACTGTTTTTT
15	TRBV20-1	TRBJ2-2	TRBD2	few	CSASKLAVVTGELFF	TGCAGTGCTAGTAAACTAGCGGTAGTAACCGGGGAGCTGTTTTTT
12	TRBV7-2	TRBJ2-3	-	few	CASSADTNTQYF	TGTGCCAGCAGCGCTGACACGAATACGCAGTATTTT
14	TRBV20-1	TRBJ2-3	-	many	CSASRSSSTDTQYF	TGCAGTGCTAGTAGATCCTCTAGCACAGATACGCAGTATTTT
12	TRBV28	TRBJ1-1	TRBD1	many	CASSWGQSEAFF	TGTGCCAGCAGTTGGGGACAGTCTGAAGCTTTCTTT
11	TRBV2	TRBJ1-1	-	-	CASRGSAEAFF	TGTGCCAGCAGGGGGTCTGCTGAAGCTTTCTTT
14	TRBV5-1	TRBJ2-5	TRBD2	-	CASNSLAGGETQYF	TGCGCCAGCAACAGTCTAGCGGGCGGAGAGACCCAGTACTTC
13	TRBV20-1	TRBJ2-7	TRBD1	few	CSASGTGLLEQYF	TGCAGTGCTTCCGGGACAGGTCTCCTCGAGCAGTACTTC
15	TRBV7-9	TRBJ2-1	TRBD1	many	CASSFWTGDYNEQFF	TGTGCCAGCAGCTTTTGGACAGGGGATTACAATGAGCAGTTCTTC
14	TRBV20-1	TRBJ2-1	TRBD2	few	CSASFGTSGVEQFF	TGCAGTGCTAGCTTCGGGACTAGCGGGGTTGAGCAGTTCTTC
15	TRBV6-2/TRBV6-3	TRBJ2-1	TRBD1	many	CASRKRTGNYNEQFF	TGTGCCAGCAGGAAAAGGACAGGGAACTACAATGAGCAGTTCTTC
15	TRBV5-5	TRBJ1-1	-	many	CASSLVRPGRTEAFF	TGTGCCAGCAGCTTGGTCCGGCCGGGACGAACTGAAGCTTTCTTT
15	TRBV6-1	TRBJ1-1	-	many	CASSSPVAGRTEAFF	TGTGCCAGCAGTTCCCCTGTGGCAGGGAGGACTGAAGCTTTCTTT